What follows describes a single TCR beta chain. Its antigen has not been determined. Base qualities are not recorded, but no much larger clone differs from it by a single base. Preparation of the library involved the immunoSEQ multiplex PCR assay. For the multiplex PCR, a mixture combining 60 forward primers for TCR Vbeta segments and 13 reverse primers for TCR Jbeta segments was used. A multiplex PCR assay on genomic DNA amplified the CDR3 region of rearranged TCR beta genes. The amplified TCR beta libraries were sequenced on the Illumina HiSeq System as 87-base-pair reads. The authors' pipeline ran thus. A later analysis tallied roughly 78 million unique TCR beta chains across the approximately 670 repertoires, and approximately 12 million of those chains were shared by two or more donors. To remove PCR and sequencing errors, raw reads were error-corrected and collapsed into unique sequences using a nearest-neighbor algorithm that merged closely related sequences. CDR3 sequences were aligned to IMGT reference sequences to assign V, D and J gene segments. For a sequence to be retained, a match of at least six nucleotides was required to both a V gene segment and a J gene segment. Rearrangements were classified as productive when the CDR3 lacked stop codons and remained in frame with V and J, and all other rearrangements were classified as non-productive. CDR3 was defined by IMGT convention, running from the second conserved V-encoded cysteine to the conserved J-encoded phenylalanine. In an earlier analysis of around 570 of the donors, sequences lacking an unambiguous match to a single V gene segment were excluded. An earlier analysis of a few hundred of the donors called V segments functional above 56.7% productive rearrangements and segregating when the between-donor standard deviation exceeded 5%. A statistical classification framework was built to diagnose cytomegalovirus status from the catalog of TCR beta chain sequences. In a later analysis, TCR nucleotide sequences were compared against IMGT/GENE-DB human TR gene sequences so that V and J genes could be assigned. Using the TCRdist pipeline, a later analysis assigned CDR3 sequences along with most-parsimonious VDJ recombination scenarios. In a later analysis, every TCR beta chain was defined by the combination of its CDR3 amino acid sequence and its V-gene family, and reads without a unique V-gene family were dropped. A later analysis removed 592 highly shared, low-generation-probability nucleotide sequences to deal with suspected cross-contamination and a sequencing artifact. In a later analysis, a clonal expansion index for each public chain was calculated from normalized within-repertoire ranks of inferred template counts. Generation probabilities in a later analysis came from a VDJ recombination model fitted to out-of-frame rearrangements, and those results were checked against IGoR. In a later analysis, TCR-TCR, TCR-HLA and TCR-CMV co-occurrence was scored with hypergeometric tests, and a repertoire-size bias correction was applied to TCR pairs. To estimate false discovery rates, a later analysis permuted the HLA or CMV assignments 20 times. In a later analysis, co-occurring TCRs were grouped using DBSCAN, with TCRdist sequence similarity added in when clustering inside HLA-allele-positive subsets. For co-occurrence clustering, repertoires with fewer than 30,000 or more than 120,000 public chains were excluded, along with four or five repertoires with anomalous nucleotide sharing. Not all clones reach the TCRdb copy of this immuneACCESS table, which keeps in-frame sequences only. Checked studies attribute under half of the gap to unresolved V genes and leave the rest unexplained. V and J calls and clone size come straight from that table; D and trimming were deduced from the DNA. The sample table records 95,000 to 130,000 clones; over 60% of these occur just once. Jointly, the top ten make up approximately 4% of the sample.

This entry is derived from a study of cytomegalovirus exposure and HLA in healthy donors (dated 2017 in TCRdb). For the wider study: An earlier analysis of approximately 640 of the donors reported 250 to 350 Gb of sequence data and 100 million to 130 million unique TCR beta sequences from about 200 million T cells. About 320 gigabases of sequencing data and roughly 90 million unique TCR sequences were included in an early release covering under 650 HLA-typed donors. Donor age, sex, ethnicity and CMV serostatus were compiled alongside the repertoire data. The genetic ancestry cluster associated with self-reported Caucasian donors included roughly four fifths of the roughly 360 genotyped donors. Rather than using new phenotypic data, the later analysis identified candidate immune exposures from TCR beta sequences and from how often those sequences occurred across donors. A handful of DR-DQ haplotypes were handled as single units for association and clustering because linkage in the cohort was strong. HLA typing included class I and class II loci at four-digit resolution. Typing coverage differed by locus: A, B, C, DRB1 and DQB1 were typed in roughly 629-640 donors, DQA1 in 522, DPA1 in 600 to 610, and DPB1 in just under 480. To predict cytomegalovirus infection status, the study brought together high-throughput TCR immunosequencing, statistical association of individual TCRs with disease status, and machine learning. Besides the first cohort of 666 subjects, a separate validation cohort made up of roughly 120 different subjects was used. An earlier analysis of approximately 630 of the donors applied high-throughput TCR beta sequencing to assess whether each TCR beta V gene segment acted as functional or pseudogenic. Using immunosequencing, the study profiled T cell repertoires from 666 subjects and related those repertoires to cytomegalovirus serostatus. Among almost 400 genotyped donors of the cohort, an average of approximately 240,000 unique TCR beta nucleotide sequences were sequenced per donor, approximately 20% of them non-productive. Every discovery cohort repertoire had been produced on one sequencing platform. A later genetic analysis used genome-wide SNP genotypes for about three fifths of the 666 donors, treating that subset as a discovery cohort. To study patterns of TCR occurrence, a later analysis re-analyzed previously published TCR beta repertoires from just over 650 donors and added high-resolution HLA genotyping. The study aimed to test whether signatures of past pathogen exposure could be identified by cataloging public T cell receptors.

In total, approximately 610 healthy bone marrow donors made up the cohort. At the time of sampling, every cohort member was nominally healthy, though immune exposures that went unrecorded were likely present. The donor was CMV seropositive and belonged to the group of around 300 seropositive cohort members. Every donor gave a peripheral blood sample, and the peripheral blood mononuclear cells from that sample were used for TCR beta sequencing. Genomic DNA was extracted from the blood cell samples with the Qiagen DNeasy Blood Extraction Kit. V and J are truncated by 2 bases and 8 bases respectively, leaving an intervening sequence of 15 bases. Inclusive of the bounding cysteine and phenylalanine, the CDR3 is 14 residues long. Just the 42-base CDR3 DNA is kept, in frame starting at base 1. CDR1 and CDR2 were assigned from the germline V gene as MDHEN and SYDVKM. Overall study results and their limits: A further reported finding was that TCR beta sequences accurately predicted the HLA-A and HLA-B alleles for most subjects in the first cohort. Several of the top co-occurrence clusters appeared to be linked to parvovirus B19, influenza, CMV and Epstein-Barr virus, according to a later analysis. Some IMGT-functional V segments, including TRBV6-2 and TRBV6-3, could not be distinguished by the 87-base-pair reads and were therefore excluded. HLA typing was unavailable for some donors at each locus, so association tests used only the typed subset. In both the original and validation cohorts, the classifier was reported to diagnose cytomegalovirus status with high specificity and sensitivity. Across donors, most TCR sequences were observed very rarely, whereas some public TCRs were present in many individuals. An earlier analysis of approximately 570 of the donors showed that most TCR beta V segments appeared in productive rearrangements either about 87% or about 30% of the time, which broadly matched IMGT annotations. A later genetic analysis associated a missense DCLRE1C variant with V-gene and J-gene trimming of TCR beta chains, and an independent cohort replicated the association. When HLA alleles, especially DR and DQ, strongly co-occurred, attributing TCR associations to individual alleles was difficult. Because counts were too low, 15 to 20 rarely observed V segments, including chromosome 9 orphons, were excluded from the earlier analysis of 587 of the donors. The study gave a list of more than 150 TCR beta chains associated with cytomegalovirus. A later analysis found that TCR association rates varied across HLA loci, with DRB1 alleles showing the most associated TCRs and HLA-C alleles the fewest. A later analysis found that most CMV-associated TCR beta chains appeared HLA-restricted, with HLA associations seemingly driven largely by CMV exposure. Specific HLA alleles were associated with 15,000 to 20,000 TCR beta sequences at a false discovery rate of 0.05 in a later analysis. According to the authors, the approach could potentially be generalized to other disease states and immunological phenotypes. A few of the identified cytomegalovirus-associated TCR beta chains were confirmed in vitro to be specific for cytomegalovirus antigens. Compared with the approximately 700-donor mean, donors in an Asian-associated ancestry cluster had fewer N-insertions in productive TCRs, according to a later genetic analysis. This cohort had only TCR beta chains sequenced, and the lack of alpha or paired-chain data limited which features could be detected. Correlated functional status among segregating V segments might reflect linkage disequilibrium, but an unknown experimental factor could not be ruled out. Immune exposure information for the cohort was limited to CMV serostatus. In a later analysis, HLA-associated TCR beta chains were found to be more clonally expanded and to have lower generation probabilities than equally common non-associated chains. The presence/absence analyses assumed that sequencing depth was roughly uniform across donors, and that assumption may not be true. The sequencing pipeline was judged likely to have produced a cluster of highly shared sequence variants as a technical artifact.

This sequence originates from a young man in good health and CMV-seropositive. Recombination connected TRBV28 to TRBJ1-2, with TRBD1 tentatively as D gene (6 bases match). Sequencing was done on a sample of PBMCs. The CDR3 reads CASSLPQGHKGYTF. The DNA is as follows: TGTGCCAGCAGTTTACCGCAGGGACATAAAGGCTACACCTTC.